This section outlines one TCR beta chain sequence together with its context. Antigen unknown. Trimming removed 4 bases from V and 1 base from J; junction bases left unmatched: 3. In germline, CDR1 is MNHEY, CDR2 SVGAGI. The CDR3 spans 15 residues. Clones were read by immunoSEQ multiplex PCR, and TCRdb kept only the in-frame ones, dropping some. Of over a thousand clones detected, around three fifths appear once; the ten largest clones hold 29%. The data derive from a study of coeliac disease. General study results and limits: Lower clonality than controls marked TRB and TRG repertoires from active celiac intraepithelial and lamina propria samples. Intraepithelial and lamina propria fractions were not highly pure, so cross-contamination was possible. Largely private TRB repertoires meant most sequences were sample-unique.

This clonotype was obtained from a man between 70 and 80 years old without celiac disease. The material sequenced was intraepithelial lymphocytes from the gut. The rearrangement links TRBV6-5 to TRBJ2-3; TRBD1 agrees at 9 bases. CDR3 protein: CASSLQGARTDTQYF. The CDR3 nucleotides read TGTGCCAGCAGTTTACAGGGGGCCCGCACAGATACGCAGTATTTT.